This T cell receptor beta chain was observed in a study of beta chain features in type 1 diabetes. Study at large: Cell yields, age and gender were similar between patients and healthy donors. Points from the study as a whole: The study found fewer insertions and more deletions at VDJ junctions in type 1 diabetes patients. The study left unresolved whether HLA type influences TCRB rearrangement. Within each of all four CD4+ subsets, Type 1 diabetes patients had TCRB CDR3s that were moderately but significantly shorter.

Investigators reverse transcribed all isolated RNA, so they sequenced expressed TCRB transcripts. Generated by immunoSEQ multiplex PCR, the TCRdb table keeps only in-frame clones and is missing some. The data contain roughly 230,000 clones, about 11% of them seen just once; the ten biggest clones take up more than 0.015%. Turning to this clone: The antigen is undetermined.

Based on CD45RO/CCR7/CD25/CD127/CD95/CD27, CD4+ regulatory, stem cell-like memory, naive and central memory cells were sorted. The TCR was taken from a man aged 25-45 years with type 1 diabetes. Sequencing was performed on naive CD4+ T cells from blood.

DNA of the CDR3: TGTGCCAGCAGCTTAGGGGTCGGGACAGGGGAACCCTACGAGCAGTACTTC. Translated: CASSLGVGTGEPYEQYF. The chain combines TRBV7-9 with TRBJ2-7; TRBD1 matches 10 bases. The germline gives CDR1 SEHNR, CDR2 FQNEAQ (reference sequence). This CDR3 spans 17 amino acids. The junction had 8 bases not matched to a gene; V was cut back by 1 base and J by 2 bases.